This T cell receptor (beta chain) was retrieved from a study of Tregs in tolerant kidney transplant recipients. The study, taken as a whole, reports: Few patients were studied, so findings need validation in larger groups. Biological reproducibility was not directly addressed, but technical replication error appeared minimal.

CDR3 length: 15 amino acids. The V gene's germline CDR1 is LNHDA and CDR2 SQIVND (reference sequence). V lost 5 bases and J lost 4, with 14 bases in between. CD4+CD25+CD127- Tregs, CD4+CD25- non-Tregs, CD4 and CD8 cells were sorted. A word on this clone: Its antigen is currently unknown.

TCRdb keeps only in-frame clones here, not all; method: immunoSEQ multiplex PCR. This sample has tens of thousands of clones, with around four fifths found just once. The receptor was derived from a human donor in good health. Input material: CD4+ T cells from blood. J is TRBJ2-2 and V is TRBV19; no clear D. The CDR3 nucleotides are TGTGCCAGTAGTCCCAGTGGCAGATTCACCGGGGAGCTGTTTTTT. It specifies CASSPSGRFTGELFF.